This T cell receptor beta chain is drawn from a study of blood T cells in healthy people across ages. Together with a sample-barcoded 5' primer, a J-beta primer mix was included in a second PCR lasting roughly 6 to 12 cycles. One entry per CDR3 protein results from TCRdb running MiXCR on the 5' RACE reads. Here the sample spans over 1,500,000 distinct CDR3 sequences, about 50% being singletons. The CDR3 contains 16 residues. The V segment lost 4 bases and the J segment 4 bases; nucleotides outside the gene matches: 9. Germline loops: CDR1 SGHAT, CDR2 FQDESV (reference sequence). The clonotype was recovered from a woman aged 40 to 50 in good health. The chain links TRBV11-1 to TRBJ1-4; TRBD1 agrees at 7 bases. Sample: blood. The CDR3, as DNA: TGTGCCAGCAGCTCCCCCGGGACAGCCTTTAATGAAAAACTGTTTTTT. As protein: CASSSPGTAFNEKLFF.